This T cell receptor (beta chain) was sequenced during a study of Ad26.COV2.S vaccination and SARS-CoV-2 variants. Across the study: Enrollment placed the donor in the COV1001 Ad26.COV2.S trial arm. Ad26.COV2.S, an intramuscular injection, was given once or twice 56 days apart.

Treatment here: some 20 received Ad26.COV2.S at low or high dose, single or two shots; about 5 received placebo; per-sample allocation not given. Sampling occurred on day 63 after the first vaccine or placebo injection. The method was immunoSEQ multiplex PCR; TCRdb's version includes in-frame clones alone and lacks a portion of them. This repertoire shows approximately 480,000 clones, roughly 87% found once; its top ten account for 9.5% to 15%. Regarding the study as a whole: Those who received vaccine or placebo ended up with similar non-spike TCR breadth. Reportedly, spike-specific CD8+ and CD4+ T cell responses achieved substantial breadth once vaccination had taken place.

The junction had 2 bases not matched to a gene; V was cut back by 3 bases and J by 1 base. CDR1 MNHEY and CDR2 SMNVEV come from the germline V gene (reference sequence). The CDR3 contains 14 residues. Comments on this clone: The antigen remains unidentified.

The chain employs TRBV27 and TRBJ1-1, with TRBD1 matching over 7 bases. This TCR came from a person between 18 and 65 years old who received the Ad26.COV2.S COVID-19 vaccine or a placebo. The input for sequencing was peripheral blood, taken in a trial of Ad26.COV2.S vaccine versus placebo. The CDR3 sequence: CASSFGDRNTEAFF. The CDR3 DNA reads as TGTGCCAGCAGTTTTGGGGACAGGAACACTGAAGCTTTCTTT.